This TCR beta chain was found in a study of type 1 regulatory T cells. Study in general: This in vitro CD4 product, T-allo10, is enriched for Tr1 cells and alloantigen-specific.

TCRdb ran MiXCR on the reads and lists one entry per CDR3 protein. The profile shows 60,000 to 70,000 distinct CDR3 sequences, nearly 50% of them singletons. With regard to this clonotype: Its target is not known.

Trimming removed 0 bases from V and 3 bases from J, with 15 bases in between. CDR3 length: 16 residues. Sequencing was done on a sample of cultured non-Tr1 T cells, either the whole culture or a sorted T cell fraction (not recorded which). The chain links TRBV12-3 or TRBV12-4 to TRBJ2-7; D uncertain. This clonotype originated in a human donor in good health. CDR3 DNA sequence: TGTGCCAGCAGTTTAGCTCAGACCGGGTATCGCTACGAGCAGTACTTC. It is translated as CASSLAQTGYRYEQYF.